The 14 T cell receptor beta chains below come from one sample, sequenced in a study of blood T cell repertoires in COVID-19. The protocol was immunoSEQ multiplex PCR, while the TCRdb copy is restricted to in-frame clones and leaves out a portion. The table has a few hundred thousand clones, around 91% seen once; the top ten hold around an eighth. Sequenced input: peripheral blood. The receptors come from a woman aged 60 to 75 with acute or convalescent COVID-19.

This chain joins TRBV7-2 and TRBJ1-3, with D perhaps TRBD1 (5 bases). V was pared by 1 base and J by 4 bases, with 14 bases between. The V gene's germline CDR1 is SGHTA and CDR2 FQGNSA. CDR3 length: 16 amino acids. The CDR3 is CASSLVGAPTGNTIYF. CDR3 nucleotides: TGTGCCAGCAGCTTAGTAGGGGCGCCTACGGGAAACACCATATATTTT.

The rearrangement uses TRBV7-8 and TRBJ2-3; tentative D call: TRBD2 (5 bases). Germline assignment: CDR1 SGHVS and CDR2 FQNEAQ. Deletions cut 3 bases from V and 6 bases from J, with 10 bases between. The CDR3 has 13 residues. The CDR3 coding sequence is TGTGCCAGCAGCTTGAGAGGGAAGGATACGCAGTATTTT. It codes for CASSLRGKDTQYF.

The chain has TRBV10-3 and TRBJ1-4, with a tentative D call TRBD1 (6 bases). CDR3 length: 14 residues. Germline values: CDR1 ENHRY, CDR2 SYGVKD. V was shortened by 3 bases and J by 10 bases, with 15 bases between the two germline ends. This CDR3 reads CAISDGGQIGKLFF. CDR3 DNA: TGTGCCATCAGTGACGGGGGGCAGATCGGAAAACTGTTTTTT.

This clone was seen just once. V and J are TRBV7-6 and TRBJ2-7, with a possible D match to TRBD1 (5 bases). Germline V lookup: CDR1 SGHVS, CDR2 FNYEAQ. V shed 1 base and J shed 4 bases, with 11 bases lying between them. The CDR3 totals 14 residues. The CDR3 protein is CASSLEPGQYEQYF. CDR3 nucleotides: TGTGCCAGCAGCTTAGAGCCAGGGCAGTACGAGCAGTACTTC.

The chain recombines TRBV5-5 with TRBJ1-5, with unresolved D. The CDR3 is 13 residues long. Germline assignment: CDR1 SGHKS and CDR2 YYEKEE (reference sequence). With 0 bases removed from V and 7 bases from J, the gap between germline ends came to 8 bases. CDR3 bases: TGTGCCAGCAGCTTGGGAGTCCACCAGCCCCAGCATTTT. This translates into CASSLGVHQPQHF.

The chain links TRBV6-5 to TRBJ1-1, with 10 bases identical to TRBD1. In germline, CDR1 is MNHEY, CDR2 SVGAGI. The length of the CDR3 is 14 residues. J was trimmed by 4 bases and V by 8 bases; bases with no gene match: 7. CDR3 nucleotide sequence: TGTGCCAGCCGGTTAGGGACAGGGGCCACTGAAGCTTTCTTT. It is translated as CASRLGTGATEAFF.

The chain has TRBV11-3 and TRBJ2-1, with a tentative D call TRBD2 (7 bases). V dropped 5 bases and J dropped 7 bases, with 15 bases sitting between them. CDR3 size: 14 residues. Germline CDR1 is SGHNT and CDR2 is YENEEA. CDR3 loop: CASSPWGGQNEQFF. CDR3 coding DNA: TGTGCCAGCAGCCCCTGGGGGGGGCAAAATGAGCAGTTCTTC.

V usage is TRBV18 and J usage is TRBJ2-2; 11 bases line up with TRBD2. V trimming: 3 bases; J trimming: 6 bases; junction bases outside the gene matches: 0. CDR3 length: 14 amino acids. The germline V gene has CDR1 KGHSH and CDR2 LQKENI. The CDR3 loop reads CASSPGLAAGELFF. The CDR3 coding sequence is TGTGCCAGCTCACCGGGACTAGCGGCCGGGGAGCTGTTTTTT.

On this clone: Other DNA sequences from this sample encode an identical CDR3 as well. The chain uses TRBV28 and TRBJ2-1, with D possibly matching TRBD2 (5 bases). This CDR3 region has 14 residues. The V and J ends lost 3 bases and 3 bases respectively, with 9 bases between them. Per germline, CDR1 MDHEN and CDR2 SYDVKM. The CDR3 nucleotides read TGTGCCAGCAGTTTGGCGGGCCTCTACAATGAGCAGTTCTTC. It encodes CASSLAGLYNEQFF.

The chain recombines TRBV2 with TRBJ1-5; D is uncertain. Trimming removed 1 base from V and 5 bases from J, with 12 bases in between. The CDR3 totals 15 residues. Germline lookup yields CDR1 SNHLY and CDR2 FYNNEI. In DNA form, the CDR3 reads TGTGCCAGCAGTGAAGTTGGGCTGCCCGATCAGCCCCAGCATTTT. The encoded protein is CASSEVGLPDQPQHF.

The chain combines TRBV5-1 with TRBJ2-7; 11 bases are a match to TRBD2. The CDR3 loop spans 15 amino acids. V lost 2 bases, J lost 4 bases, and 5 bases stayed unmatched. Germline V gene data show CDR1 as SGHRS and CDR2 as YFSETQ. The CDR3 bases are TGCGCCAGCAGCTTAGCGACTAGCGGGGTTTACGAGCAGTACTTC. Its protein is CASSLATSGVYEQYF.

The rearrangement joins TRBV6-1 to TRBJ2-7; 11 nucleotides agree with TRBD1. Trimming took 2 bases from V and 3 from J; bases not matched to a gene: 3. CDR3 length equals 15 residues. CDR1 and CDR2 from the germline V gene are MNHNS and SASEGT. CDR3 coding DNA: TGTGCCAGCAGTGAATGGACAGGGGGCGTCTACGAGCAGTACTTC. Translated, it gives CASSEWTGGVYEQYF.

The chain employs TRBV11-2 and TRBJ1-2; no reliable D call. The CDR3 runs 12 residues. The germline V gene encodes CDR1 SGHAT and CDR2 FQNNGV. Trimming took 1 base from V and 7 from J, leaving 7 bases between them. The CDR3 loop is CASSLGGGGYTF. Here the CDR3 DNA reads TGTGCCAGCAGCTTAGGCGGTGGTGGCTACACCTTC.

The chain uses TRBV11-2 and TRBJ1-1, with 9 positions matching TRBD1. V trimming: 4 bases; J trimming: 5 bases; junction bases outside the gene matches: 11. Germline V gene lookup returns CDR1 SGHAT and CDR2 FQNNGV. This CDR3 has 16 amino acids. Written as DNA, the CDR3 is TGTGCCAGCAGCTATCCGACCGGGACAGGGATAACTGAAGCTTTCTTT. Amino acid sequence: CASSYPTGTGITEAFF.